This T cell receptor (beta chain) was identified during a study of cytomegalovirus exposure and HLA in healthy donors. The PCR contained 60 Vbeta and 13 Jbeta primers. Generated by immunoSEQ multiplex PCR, the TCRdb table keeps only in-frame clones and is missing some. This sample has 180,000 or so clones, with around 80% found just once. Germline V lookup: CDR1 SGHKS, CDR2 YYEKEE (reference sequence). This CDR3 is 14 amino acids long. Trimming cost V 0 bases and J 4 bases, with 9 bases left between them. General study results and limits: The authors excluded some V segments, including TRBV6-2 and TRBV6-3, as indistinguishable.

As for this clone: The antigen is undetermined.

Sequences were obtained from PBMCs. This chain joins TRBV5-5 and TRBJ2-3, with D hard to call. This TCR came from a man aged 35 to 55 in good health and CMV-seronegative. In DNA, the CDR3 is TGTGCCAGCAGCTTGGAAGTGAGTCCAGATACGCAGTATTTT. Amino acids: CASSLEVSPDTQYF.